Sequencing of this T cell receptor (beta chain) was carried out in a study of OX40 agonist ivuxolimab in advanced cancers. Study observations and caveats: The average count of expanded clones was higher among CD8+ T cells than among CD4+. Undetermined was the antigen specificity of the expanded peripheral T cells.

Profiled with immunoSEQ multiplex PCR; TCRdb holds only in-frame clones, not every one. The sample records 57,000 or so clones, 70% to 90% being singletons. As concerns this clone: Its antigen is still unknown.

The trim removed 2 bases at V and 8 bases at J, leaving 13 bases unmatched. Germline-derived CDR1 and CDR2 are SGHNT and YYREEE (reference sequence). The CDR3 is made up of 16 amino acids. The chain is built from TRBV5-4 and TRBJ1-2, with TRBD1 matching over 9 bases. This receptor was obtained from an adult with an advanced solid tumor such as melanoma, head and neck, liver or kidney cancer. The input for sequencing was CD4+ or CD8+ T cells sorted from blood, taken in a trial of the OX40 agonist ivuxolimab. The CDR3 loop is CASSFLPGQGGRGYTF. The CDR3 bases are TGTGCCAGCAGCTTTTTACCGGGACAGGGAGGTAGGGGCTACACCTTC.